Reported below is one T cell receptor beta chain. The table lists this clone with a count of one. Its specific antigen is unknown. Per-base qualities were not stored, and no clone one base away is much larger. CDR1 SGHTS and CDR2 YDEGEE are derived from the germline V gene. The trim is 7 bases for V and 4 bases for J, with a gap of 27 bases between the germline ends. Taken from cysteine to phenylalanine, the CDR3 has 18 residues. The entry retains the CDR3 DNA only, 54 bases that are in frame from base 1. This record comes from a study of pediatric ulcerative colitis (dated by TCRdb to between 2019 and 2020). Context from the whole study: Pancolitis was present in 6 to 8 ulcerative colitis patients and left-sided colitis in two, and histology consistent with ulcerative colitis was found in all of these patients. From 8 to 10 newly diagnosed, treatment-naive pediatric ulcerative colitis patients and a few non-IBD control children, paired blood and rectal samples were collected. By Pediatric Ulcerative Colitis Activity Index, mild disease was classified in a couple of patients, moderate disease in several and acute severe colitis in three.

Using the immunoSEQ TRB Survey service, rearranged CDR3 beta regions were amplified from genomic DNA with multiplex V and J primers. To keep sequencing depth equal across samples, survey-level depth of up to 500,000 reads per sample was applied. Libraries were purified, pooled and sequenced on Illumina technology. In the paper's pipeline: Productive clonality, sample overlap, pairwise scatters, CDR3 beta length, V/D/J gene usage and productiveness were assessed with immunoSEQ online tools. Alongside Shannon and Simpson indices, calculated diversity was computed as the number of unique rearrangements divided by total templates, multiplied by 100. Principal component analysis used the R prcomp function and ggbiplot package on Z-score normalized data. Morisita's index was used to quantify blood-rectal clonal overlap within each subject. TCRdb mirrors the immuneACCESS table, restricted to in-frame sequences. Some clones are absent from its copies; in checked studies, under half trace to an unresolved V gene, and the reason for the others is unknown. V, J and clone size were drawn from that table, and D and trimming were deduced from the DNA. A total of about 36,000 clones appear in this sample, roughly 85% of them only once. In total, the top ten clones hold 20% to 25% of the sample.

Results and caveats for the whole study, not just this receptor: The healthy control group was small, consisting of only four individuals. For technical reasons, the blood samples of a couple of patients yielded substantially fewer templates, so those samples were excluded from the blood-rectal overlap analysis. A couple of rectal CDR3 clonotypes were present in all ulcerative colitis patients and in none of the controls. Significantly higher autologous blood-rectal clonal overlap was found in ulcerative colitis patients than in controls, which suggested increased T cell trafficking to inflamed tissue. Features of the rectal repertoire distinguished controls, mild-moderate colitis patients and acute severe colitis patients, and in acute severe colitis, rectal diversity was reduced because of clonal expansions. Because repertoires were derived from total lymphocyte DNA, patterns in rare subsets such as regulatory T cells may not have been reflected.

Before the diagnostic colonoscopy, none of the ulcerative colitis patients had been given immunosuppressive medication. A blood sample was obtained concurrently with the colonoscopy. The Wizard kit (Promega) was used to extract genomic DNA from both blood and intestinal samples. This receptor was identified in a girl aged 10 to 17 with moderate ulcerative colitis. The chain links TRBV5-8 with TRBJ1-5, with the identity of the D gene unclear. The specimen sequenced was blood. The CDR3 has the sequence CASSLNPIAGSINQPQHF. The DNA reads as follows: TGTGCCAGCTCCCTAAACCCGATCGCGGGGTCTATAAATCAGCCCCAGCATTTT. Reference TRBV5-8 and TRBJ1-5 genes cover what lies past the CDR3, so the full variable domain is EAGVTQSPTHLIKTRGQQATLRCSPISGHTSVYWYQQALGLGLQFLLWYDEGEERNRGNFPPRFSGRQFPNYSSELNVNALELEDSALYLCASSLNPIAGSINQPQHFGDGTRLSIL.